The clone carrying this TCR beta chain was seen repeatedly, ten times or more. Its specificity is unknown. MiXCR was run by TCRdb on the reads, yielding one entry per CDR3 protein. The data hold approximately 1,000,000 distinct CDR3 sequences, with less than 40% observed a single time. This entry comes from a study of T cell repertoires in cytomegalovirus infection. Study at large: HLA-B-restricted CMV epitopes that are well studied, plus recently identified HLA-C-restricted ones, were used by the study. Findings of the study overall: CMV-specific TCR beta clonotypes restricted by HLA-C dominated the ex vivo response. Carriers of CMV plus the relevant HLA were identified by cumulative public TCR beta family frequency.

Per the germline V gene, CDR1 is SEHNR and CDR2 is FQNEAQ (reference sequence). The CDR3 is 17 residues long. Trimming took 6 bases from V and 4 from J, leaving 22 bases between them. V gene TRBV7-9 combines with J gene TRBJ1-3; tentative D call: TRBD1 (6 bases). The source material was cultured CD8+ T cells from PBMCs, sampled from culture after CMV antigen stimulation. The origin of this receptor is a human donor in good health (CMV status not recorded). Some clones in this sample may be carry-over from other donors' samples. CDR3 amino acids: CASRLGKQGFSGNTIYF. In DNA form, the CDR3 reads TGTGCCAGCAGATTGGGTAAACAGGGATTTTCCGGAAACACCATATATTTT.